The clone carrying this T cell receptor (beta chain) has only a few counts. Its cognate antigen is unknown. The sequenced template was cDNA made from the entire isolated RNA. Here immunoSEQ multiplex PCR was the method, and the copy in TCRdb shows in-frame clones only, minus some. The sample yields a few hundred thousand clones, roughly 13% seen once. This record comes from a study of beta chain features in type 1 diabetes. Study observations and caveats: Patients and controls would be equally affected if PCR favored shorter templates. The similarity of naive, central memory and Treg TCRB repertoires appeared greater among patients than among healthy donors. The VDJ junctions of type 1 diabetes patients carried fewer insertions and more deletions. Shortening of TCRB CDR3s, moderate but significant, appeared in all four CD4+ subsets of Type 1 diabetes patients.

The clonotype originates from a man between 18 and 35 years old in good health. Sequences were obtained from naive CD4+ T cells from blood.

CDR3 sequence: CASSKGAGGPADTQYF. DNA of the CDR3: TGTGCCAGCAGCAAGGGGGCGGGGGGGCCGGCAGATACGCAGTATTTT. This sequence joins TRBV7-2 and TRBJ2-3; 9 bases map to TRBD2. The CDR3 has 16 amino acids. The V segment lost 5 bases and the J segment 4 bases; nucleotides outside the gene matches: 10. Germline V CDR1 and CDR2: SGHTA, FQGNSA.